The 14 T cell receptor beta chains presented below share a single source sample, sequenced in a study of CD8 T cells in ankylosing spondylitis. MiXCR, run by TCRdb on the 5' RACE reads, gives a single entry per CDR3 protein. Among a few hundred thousand distinct CDR3 sequences, 20% to 25% were seen once, and the ten largest hold around 12%. The sample comprised blood, either unsorted or a sorted T cell fraction (not recorded which). The source of these receptors is a male donor with ankylosing spondylitis or in good health (not recorded which).

The chain combines TRBV27 with TRBJ2-7, with 9 bases that match TRBD1. The CDR3 is made up of 16 amino acids. Germline V gene sequence: CDR1 MNHEY, CDR2 SMNVEV (reference sequence). The ends lost 0 bases at V and 4 bases at J; junction bases unmatched: 7. The CDR3, as DNA: TGTGCCAGCAGTTTATCGGCCGGGACAGGGCGGTACGAGCAGTACTTC. Translating it yields CASSLSAGTGRYEQYF.

This rearrangement joins TRBV3-1 to TRBJ2-5; 11 bases map to TRBD2. J lost 3 bases, V lost 5 bases, and 5 bases had no gene match. CDR3 size: 15 residues. CDR1 and CDR2 from the germline V gene are LGHDT and YNNKEL (reference sequence). CDR3 loop: CASSTLAGAEETQYF. CDR3 coding DNA: TGTGCCAGCAGCACACTAGCGGGGGCTGAAGAGACCCAGTACTTC.

This clonotype has a count of ten or more. The chain joins TRBV3-1 to TRBJ2-3; D is possibly TRBD2 (6 bases). The germline gives CDR1 LGHDT, CDR2 YNNKEL (reference sequence). The V and J ends lost 3 bases and 2 bases respectively, with 12 bases between them. CDR3 length: 15 amino acids. CDR3 nucleotide sequence: TGTGCCAGCAGCCATGAGGGACTTCCCACAGATACGCAGTATTTT. Its translation is CASSHEGLPTDTQYF.

V usage is TRBV7-9 and J usage is TRBJ2-7; 8 nucleotides match TRBD1. Germline CDR1 reads SEHNR; CDR2 reads FQNEAQ (reference sequence). The J segment lost 6 bases and the V segment lost 5 bases, leaving 15 bases of the junction unmatched. This CDR3 has 16 residues. The CDR3 DNA reads as TGTGCCAGCAGCCCTACCCACGGACAGGGTGCGCGCGAGCAGTACTTC. Its protein product is CASSPTHGQGAREQYF.

This clonotype was seen a few times. The chain joins TRBV20-1 to TRBJ2-7, with TRBD1 matching over 9 bases. Germline V gene lookup returns CDR1 DFQATT and CDR2 SNEGSKA (reference sequence). The V segment lost 1 base and the J segment 1 base; nucleotides outside the gene matches: 2. The CDR3 has 14 amino acids. The CDR3 spells CSARAGTGSYEQYF. The CDR3 coding sequence is TGCAGTGCTAGAGCCGGGACAGGGTCCTACGAGCAGTACTTC.

This clonotype was counted ten times or more. This chain uses TRBV29-1 with TRBJ1-2; D is undetermined. CDR3 size: 15 residues. Trimming shortened V by 2 bases and J by 6 bases, and 19 bases separated the two germline ends. Germline CDR1 and CDR2: SQVTM and ANQGSEA. The CDR3 sequence: CSVEFEGLLGNGYTF. CDR3 DNA: TGCAGCGTTGAATTTGAGGGTCTCCTTGGGAATGGCTACACCTTC.

This clonotype has just a few counts. The chain's CDR3 is CASSLQAGGLTDTQYF. CDR3 in DNA: TGTGCCAGCAGCTTACAAGCGGGGGGGCTGACAGATACGCAGTATTTT. V is TRBV7-2 and J is TRBJ2-3; TRBD2 matches 10 bases. J was trimmed by 3 bases and V by 2 bases; bases with no gene match: 5. Germline-derived CDR1 and CDR2 are SGHTA and FQGNSA. The CDR3 is 16 residues long.

The rearrangement links TRBV9 to TRBJ2-3; D is uncertain. CDR1 is SGDLS, CDR2 YYNGEE, per germline. Trimming pared 3 bases from V and 7 bases from J, leaving 12 bases between. The CDR3 runs to 13 residues. The CDR3 bases are TGTGCCAGCAGCGCCCTCCTGGATAATACGCAGTATTTT. The encoded protein is CASSALLDNTQYF.

This clonotype was seen a handful of times. The J gene is TRBJ2-7, the V gene TRBV20-1, with 9 bases fitting TRBD1. Germline V lookup: CDR1 DFQATT, CDR2 SNEGSKA (reference sequence). The CDR3 sequence is 16 residues long. V shed 0 bases and J 2 bases; nucleotides not matched to a gene: 8. CDR3 DNA sequence: TGCAGTGCTAGAGATATCAGGGACAGGGATGCCTACGAGCAGTACTTC. Translated, it gives CSARDIRDRDAYEQYF.

This clonotype was counted only a few times. The chain links TRBV4-2 to TRBJ1-3; weak D call: TRBD1 (6 bases). Germline V lookup: CDR1 LGHNA, CDR2 YNFKEQ. V dropped 0 bases and J dropped 3 bases, with 15 bases sitting between them. The CDR3 extends over 17 amino acids. CDR3 nucleotides: TGTGCCAGCAGCCAAGATCCGGGGGCCAGAAGTGGAAACACCATATATTTT. Amino acid sequence: CASSQDPGARSGNTIYF.

The rearrangement links TRBV7-9 to TRBJ2-7; D assignment may be TRBD1 or TRBD2 (5 bases each). Deletions cut 3 bases from V and 6 bases from J, with 12 bases between. There are 13 residues in the CDR3. CDR1 SEHNR and CDR2 FQNEAQ come from the germline V gene (reference sequence). The CDR3 nucleotides are TGTGCCAGCAGCTTGATGCCAGGGAGCGAGCAGTACTTC. Amino acids: CASSLMPGSEQYF.

V usage is TRBV7-9 and J usage is TRBJ2-2, with TRBD1 identical over 8 bases. CDR3 length equals 13 residues. The junction had 6 bases not matched to a gene; V was cut back by 11 bases and J by 4 bases. CDR1 and CDR2 from the germline V gene are SEHNR and FQNEAQ (reference sequence). CDR3 loop: CADQGTGTGELFF. In DNA form, the CDR3 reads TGTGCCGACCAAGGGACAGGCACCGGGGAGCTGTTTTTT.

This clonotype occurred a few times. This chain joins TRBV6-5 and TRBJ2-1, with TRBD2 matching over 10 bases. The V gene's germline CDR1 is MNHEY and CDR2 SVGAGI. J lost 4 bases, V lost 1 base, and 7 bases had no gene match. This CDR3 spans 17 amino acids. CDR3 nucleotides: TGTGCCAGCAGTTACTGGGCTAGCGGGGGAGGGTACAATGAGCAGTTCTTC. It codes for CASSYWASGGGYNEQFF.

This clonotype was found a few times. The J gene is TRBJ2-7, the V gene TRBV29-1, with TRBD1 as a possible D gene (5 bases). The CDR3 length is 11 residues. The ends were cut back, 7 bases at V and 3 bases at J, with 10 bases in the middle. The germline V gene encodes CDR1 SQVTM and CDR2 ANQGSEA. The CDR3 nucleotides are TGCAGCGCTGTAGACAGCTACGAGCAGTACTTC. Protein product: CSAVDSYEQYF.